The rows below give T cell receptor beta chains drawn from one sample of a study of cytomegalovirus exposure and HLA in healthy donors. Assay used: immunoSEQ multiplex PCR; TCRdb lists only in-frame clones, some missing. Of some 190,000 clones in the sample, 76% were seen once. Sequenced material: PBMCs. Source of these receptors: a woman aged 25 to 39 in good health and CMV-seropositive. The CDR3 runs from the conserved cysteine through the conserved F or W. A D gene is named only where the DNA matches it firmly. Rows may omit the clone size; those that give it use once, few, many or a size class.

15 | TRBJ2-3 | NA | NA | TRBV11-3 | CASSLGLESTDTQYF | TGTGCCAGCAGCTTAGGCCTAGAGAGCACAGATACGCAGTATTTT
14 | TRBJ2-7 | TRBD1 | NA | TRBV5-1 | CASSYRTGGDEQYF | TGCGCCAGCAGCTATCGGACAGGGGGCGACGAGCAGTACTTC
18 | TRBJ2-1 | TRBD2 | once | TRBV5-6 | CASSPKGSGLGFSNEQFF | TGTGCCAGCAGCCCTAAGGGGTCGGGACTAGGCTTCTCTAATGAGCAGTTCTTC
14 | TRBJ2-3 | TRBD2 | NA | TRBV7-2 | CASSSQRGSDTQYF | TGTGCCAGCAGCTCCCAGCGGGGGTCAGATACGCAGTATTTT
15 | TRBJ2-2 | TRBD1 | few | TRBV10-2 | CASSERDSNTGELFF | TGCGCCAGCAGTGAAAGGGACAGCAACACCGGGGAGCTGTTTTTT
17 | TRBJ2-3 | NA | many | TRBV27 | CASSPGGGPSSTDTQYF | TGTGCCAGCAGCCCCGGCGGGGGCCCTTCTAGCACAGATACGCAGTATTTT
17 | TRBJ2-1 | TRBD2 | NA | TRBV28 | CASSFPTSGGSYNEQFF | TGTGCCAGCAGTTTCCCTACTAGCGGGGGCTCCTACAATGAGCAGTTCTTC
13 | TRBJ2-5 | TRBD1 | NA | TRBV11-2 | CASSRPGGETQYF | TGTGCCAGCAGCCGACCAGGGGGAGAGACCCAGTACTTC
14 | TRBJ1-2 | TRBD1 | once | TRBV27 | CASSPQGAYNGYTF | TGTGCCAGCAGTCCCCAGGGGGCATACAATGGCTACACCTTC
16 | TRBJ2-3 | TRBD2 | NA | TRBV5-6 | CASSSRLAASTDTQYF | TGTGCCAGCAGCTCAAGACTAGCGGCTAGCACAGATACGCAGTATTTT
14 | TRBJ2-7 | TRBD1 | NA | TRBV5-6 | CASSSDRGFREQYF | TGTGCCAGCAGCTCGGACAGGGGGTTTCGAGAGCAGTACTTC
15 | TRBJ1-3 | NA | NA | TRBV7-2 | CASSFTGTSGNTIYF | TGTGCCAGCAGCTTCACAGGGACCTCTGGAAACACCATATATTTT
13 | TRBJ2-4 | NA | NA | TRBV2 | CASGTRDKNSQYF | TGTGCCAGCGGTACTAGAGACAAAAACAGTCAGTACTTC
15 | TRBJ1-4 | TRBD1 | NA | TRBV19 | CARRQGKGVGEKLFF | TGTGCCAGAAGACAGGGGAAGGGGGTGGGTGAAAAACTGTTTTTT
16 | TRBJ1-2 | NA | few | TRBV4-2 | CASSQDQNRQPYGYTF | TGTGCCAGCAGCCAAGATCAAAACCGACAGCCCTATGGCTACACCTTC
14 | TRBJ1-4 | NA | NA | TRBV7-9 | CASSQGQGNEKLFF | TGTGCCAGCAGCCAGGGCCAGGGCAATGAAAAACTGTTTTTT
13 | TRBJ2-3 | NA | NA | TRBV7-2 | CASSLEQTDTQYF | TGTGCCAGCAGCTTAGAACAGACAGATACGCAGTATTTT
13 | TRBJ2-5 | NA | NA | TRBV29-1 | CSVRDKYQETQYF | TGCAGCGTTCGGGACAAGTACCAAGAGACCCAGTACTTC
14 | TRBJ1-2 | NA | NA | TRBV4-3 | CASSHPGVGYGYTF | TGCGCCAGCAGCCATCCGGGGGTTGGCTATGGCTACACCTTC
14 | TRBJ2-5 | TRBD1 | NA | TRBV7-2 | CASSARQGKETQYF | TGTGCCAGCAGCGCCCGACAGGGAAAAGAGACCCAGTACTTC